The 26 T cell receptor beta chains below all came from one sample that was sequenced in a study of cytomegalovirus exposure and HLA in healthy donors. The PCR made use of 60 Vbeta and 13 Jbeta primers. The table came from immunoSEQ multiplex PCR; TCRdb's copy has only in-frame clones and leaves some out. The data hold 170,000 or so clones, with around 78% observed a single time. The sample consisted of PBMCs. These TCRs come from a woman in her 50s in good health and CMV-seropositive.

The V call is TRBV21-1, the J call TRBJ2-3; the listed D gene, TRBD2, was not tested against the DNA. TRBV21-1 has pseudogene status. The CDR3 extends over 11 amino acids. The CDR3 loop is CASSIADTQYF. The CDR3, as DNA: TGTGCCAGCAGCATCGCAGATACGCAGTATTTT.

The table lists this clone with a count of one. The J gene is TRBJ1-2, the V gene TRBV4-3; perhaps TRBD1 as D (5 bases). The CDR3 consists of 12 residues. Germline values: CDR1 LGHNA, CDR2 YSLEER. Trimming removed 4 bases at V and 5 bases at J, with 8 bases between. CDR3 sequence: CASSLGAYGYTF. The CDR3 region has the DNA TGCGCCAGCAGCCTAGGGGCGTATGGCTACACCTTC.

This sequence joins TRBV7-9 and TRBJ2-3; 10 nucleotides agree with TRBD1. Trimming took 5 bases from V and 5 from J; bases not matched to a gene: 4. Germline V gene lookup returns CDR1 SEHNR and CDR2 FQNEAQ (reference sequence). The CDR3 length is 14 residues. CDR3 amino acids: CASSRDRGGDTQYF. In DNA, the CDR3 is TGTGCCAGCAGCCGGGACAGGGGAGGAGATACGCAGTATTTT.

The rearrangement joins TRBV15 to TRBJ1-2, with 9 bases matching TRBD1. The germline V gene has CDR1 LNHNV and CDR2 YYDKDF (reference sequence). With V trimmed by 0 bases and J by 8 bases, 10 bases remained unmatched. The CDR3 runs to 16 residues. Here the CDR3 DNA reads TGTGCCACCAGCAGAGATCTGTTGGGACAGGGAGTCGGCTACACCTTC. Its protein product is CATSRDLLGQGVGYTF.

This clone showed up just once. The chain is built from TRBV6-1 and TRBJ2-5; 9 positions agree with TRBD2. This CDR3 contains 14 residues. Trimming took 7 bases from V and 7 from J; bases not matched to a gene: 10. The germline gives CDR1 MNHNS, CDR2 SASEGT. CDR3 nucleotide sequence: TGTGCCAGCAAATTAGCGGGGGCCTTGGGGACCCAGTACTTC. This translates into CASKLAGALGTQYF.

The chain joins TRBV7-3 to TRBJ2-1; TRBD2 is a possible D gene (6 bases). This CDR3 comprises 16 residues. V dropped 4 bases and J dropped 7 bases, with 20 bases sitting between them. Germline-derived CDR1 and CDR2 are SGHTA and FQGTGA. The CDR3 reads CASSSQRGGIQNEQFF. The CDR3 DNA reads TGTGCCAGCAGCTCCCAACGGGGCGGGATCCAAAATGAGCAGTTCTTC.

This clone was counted once. The chain joins TRBV5-6 to TRBJ1-1; no clear D gene. Germline loops: CDR1 SGHDT, CDR2 YYEEEE. Trimming cost V 4 bases and J 1 base, with 8 bases left between them. The CDR3 contains 13 residues. The CDR3 sequence is CASSAQANTEAFF. CDR3 DNA sequence: TGTGCCAGCAGCGCCCAGGCGAACACTGAAGCTTTCTTT.

Note on this clone: An end of the junction does not agree with germline; a read error may underlie this. This chain joins TRBV5-1 and TRBJ2-6, with 9 positions matching TRBD1. Germline assignment: CDR1 SGHRS and CDR2 YFSETQ. CDR3 length: 18 residues. CDR3 loop: CASSLIRTGASGANGLTF. CDR3 bases: TGCGCCAGCAGCTTGATAAGGACAGGGGCCTCTGGGGCCAACGGCCTGACTTTC.

This clone came up a few times. The chain joins TRBV2 to TRBJ1-1; 8 positions agree with TRBD1. The CDR3 consists of 13 residues. V shed 7 bases and J 5 bases; nucleotides not matched to a gene: 6. The germline gives CDR1 SNHLY, CDR2 FYNNEI. CDR3 sequence (DNA): TGTGCCAGCACCCGGACAGGGCAGACTGAAGCTTTCTTT. Translation gives CASTRTGQTEAFF.

The CDR3 nucleotides read TGTGCCAGCAGCCCGGGTAGCGGGGGGGCTTACAATGAGCAGTTCTTC. Translation gives CASSPGSGGAYNEQFF. V and J are TRBV9 and TRBJ2-1; TRBD2 matches at 11 bases. CDR1 is SGDLS and CDR2 is YYNGEE in the germline V gene. The CDR3 runs 16 residues. Trimming at V came to 4 bases and at J to 4 bases, leaving 7 bases not matched to a gene.

The chain uses TRBV7-2 and TRBJ2-3, with TRBD2 matching over 8 bases. Germline V lookup: CDR1 SGHTA, CDR2 FQGNSA. The length of the CDR3 is 16 residues. With 1 base clipped from V and 5 bases from J, the junction kept 8 bases outside the gene matches. As DNA, the CDR3 is TGTGCCAGCAGCTTAGTCCCGGGGGGGGTGGGAGATACGCAGTATTTT. It is translated as CASSLVPGGVGDTQYF.

This chain connects TRBV19 to TRBJ2-2; D remains unclear. CDR3 length: 13 residues. V lost 5 bases, J lost 2 bases, and 6 bases lay in between. The germline gives CDR1 LNHDA, CDR2 SQIVND (reference sequence). The CDR3 sequence is CASSSFNTGELFF. CDR3 nucleotides: TGTGCCAGTAGTTCCTTCAACACCGGGGAGCTGTTTTTT.

The V call is TRBV6-5, the J call TRBJ1-2; D possibly corresponds to TRBD1 (6 bases). Trimming removed 5 bases from V and 4 bases from J, with 14 bases in between. This CDR3 is built from 14 residues. Looked up from germline, CDR1 is MNHEY and CDR2 is SVGAGI. The CDR3 DNA sequence: TGTGCCAGCAGTCCCGACAGGCCCCCCTATGGCTACACCTTC. It yields the protein CASSPDRPPYGYTF.

The chain has TRBV7-2 and TRBJ2-7, with TRBD2 as a possible D gene (6 bases). The CDR3 has 14 amino acids. The germline CDR1 and CDR2 sequences are SGHTA and FQGNSA. Between the trimmed V and J ends, which lost 5 bases and 6 bases, there was a span of 17 bases. The CDR3 protein is CASSRDPGGVEQYF. For the CDR3, the DNA is TGTGCCAGCAGCCGGGACCCTGGAGGGGTCGAGCAGTACTTC.

The chain is built from TRBV6-5 and TRBJ2-2, with D possibly matching TRBD1 (5 bases). The V end was cut by 6 bases, the J end by 3 bases, with 14 bases between. Germline values: CDR1 MNHEY, CDR2 SVGAGI. The CDR3 totals 15 residues. The CDR3 is CASRSTGEYTGELFF. The CDR3, as DNA: TGTGCCAGCAGGTCTACAGGCGAGTACACCGGGGAGCTGTTTTTT.

This clone was seen only once. The chain uses TRBV15 and TRBJ2-7; 9 bases align to TRBD1. Germline CDR1 and CDR2: LNHNV and YYDKDF (reference sequence). V shed 2 bases and J 3 bases; nucleotides not matched to a gene: 5. The CDR3 spans 15 residues. The CDR3 loop is CATSRRQGVDYEQYF. The DNA of the CDR3 is TGTGCCACCAGCAGACGACAGGGGGTCGACTACGAGCAGTACTTC.

The chain uses TRBV25-1 and TRBJ2-1, with D possibly matching TRBD2 (5 bases). The CDR3 consists of 15 residues. Germline assignment: CDR1 MGHDK and CDR2 SYGVNS. V was pared by 2 bases and J by 8 bases, with 16 bases between. The CDR3 sequence: CASSEPGKGRDEQFF. For the CDR3, the DNA is TGTGCCAGCAGTGAACCGGGGAAGGGTAGGGATGAGCAGTTCTTC. Looking up the rest from reference TRBV25-1 and TRBJ2-1 gives the full variable domain: EADIYQTPRYLVIGTGKKITLECSQTMGHDKMYWYQQDPGMELHLIHYSYGVNSTEKGDLSSESTVSRIRTEHFPLTLESARPSHTSQYLCASSEPGKGRDEQFFGPGTRLTVL.

The CDR3 nucleotides read TGTGCCAGCACCACCGGACTCCCCTACGAGCAGTACTTC. Translating gives CASTTGLPYEQYF. This chain joins TRBV28 and TRBJ2-7; TRBD2 is a possible D gene (5 bases). The CDR3 covers 13 residues. The germline gives CDR1 MDHEN, CDR2 SYDVKM. Trimming shortened V by 7 bases and J by 2 bases, and 12 bases separated the two germline ends.

The chain uses TRBV6-5 and TRBJ1-2; D is unresolved. This CDR3 contains 13 residues. The germline V gene encodes CDR1 MNHEY and CDR2 SVGAGI. The V end lost 5 bases, the J end lost 1 base, and 8 bases lay between the germline ends. The DNA of the CDR3 is TGTGCCAGCAGTCGAGAGAGTAACTATGGCTACACCTTC. Translating gives CASSRESNYGYTF.

The chain couples TRBV7-9 to TRBJ1-1, with 7 positions matching TRBD1. The CDR3 has 14 amino acids. The germline CDR1 and CDR2 sequences are SEHNR and FQNEAQ (reference sequence). Trimming removed 5 bases from V and 5 bases from J; junction bases left unmatched: 8. In nucleotides, the CDR3 is TGTGCCAGCAGCGCCCGACAGGGCGATACTGAAGCTTTCTTT. Amino acid sequence: CASSARQGDTEAFF.

The V and J genes are TRBV18 and TRBJ1-1; 8 bases map to TRBD1. Per the germline V gene, CDR1 is KGHSH and CDR2 is LQKENI. The CDR3 length is 15 residues. After removal of 4 bases from V and 3 bases from J, the junction contained 7 bases not matched to a gene. The CDR3 coding sequence is TGTGCCAGCTCACTGATTGGACAGGGCGACACTGAAGCTTTCTTT. It translates to CASSLIGQGDTEAFF.

The V call is TRBV11-3, the J call TRBJ1-4, with D hard to call. The V gene lost 8 bases and the J gene lost 5 bases, with 15 bases spanning the gap. The CDR3 covers 14 residues. CDR1 SGHNT and CDR2 YENEEA come from the germline V gene. In nucleotides, the CDR3 is TGTGCCAGCTCCTCCGGAGCGGGAAATGAAAAACTGTTTTTT. Translating gives CASSSGAGNEKLFF.

This chain joins TRBV7-9 and TRBJ2-3; D is unclear. Germline V lookup: CDR1 SEHNR, CDR2 FQNEAQ (reference sequence). The CDR3 covers 14 residues. V lost 11 bases and J 1 base, leaving 16 bases between the germline ends. CDR3 nucleotide sequence: TGTGCCGAGACATGGATAAATGGCACAGATACGCAGTATTTT. This translates into CAETWINGTDTQYF.

This clone came up a few times. The chain combines TRBV4-3 with TRBJ2-7; tentatively, D is TRBD2 (5 bases). Germline CDR1 and CDR2: LGHNA and YSLEER. Trimming cost V 10 bases and J 6 bases, with 22 bases left between them. The CDR3 runs to 14 residues. DNA of the CDR3: TGCGCCAACCTAAAGGTGCCGGGCGCGGGCGAGCAGTACTTC. It encodes CANLKVPGAGEQYF.

The gene calls are TRBV5-6 and TRBJ1-1; D is unclear. The V gene's germline CDR1 is SGHDT and CDR2 YYEEEE. V lost 0 bases and J lost 5, with 8 bases in between. This CDR3 comprises 13 residues. This chain's CDR3 is CASSLDPGTEAFF. The DNA for the CDR3 is TGTGCCAGCAGCTTGGACCCCGGGACTGAAGCTTTCTTT.

This rearrangement joins TRBV6-1 to TRBJ2-1; TRBD2 aligns across 10 bases. The CDR3 extends over 14 amino acids. Germline V gene sequence: CDR1 MNHNS, CDR2 SASEGT. V lost 7 bases to trimming and J lost 10 bases; unmatched junction nucleotides: 10. CDR3 sequence (DNA): TGTGCCAGCACCCCGGGACTAGCGATAGTCGAGCAGTTCTTC. Translating it yields CASTPGLAIVEQFF.